This T cell receptor (beta chain) is drawn from a study of vaccination and CD4 T cells after COVID-19. Treatment noted: roughly 11-day PBMC culture with coronavirus spike peptide pools or control peptides (ViraFEST assay). Antigen-specific T cells were expanded with peptide pools by ViraFEST, and TCRs were then sequenced. Days 3 and 7 were when half the medium was replaced with fresh IL-2 medium. On this clonotype itself: The antigen is unknown.

Between the trimmed V and J ends, which lost 4 bases and 2 bases, there was a span of 12 bases. Germline V gene data show CDR1 as MNHEY and CDR2 as SVGEGT. This CDR3 comprises 15 residues. An Oncomine TCR Beta short-read assay was used to sequence the DNA from cultured CD4+ T cells. One entry per CDR3 protein, called by TCRdb with MiXCR from the PCR reads. The sample has approximately 16,000 distinct CDR3 sequences, roughly 74% seen once. This sequence originates from a human donor who received a COVID-19 vaccine. Here the sequenced sample was CD4+ T cells from blood, cultured in vitro, taken after SARS-CoV-2 vaccination. The J gene is TRBJ2-1, the V gene TRBV6-2 or TRBV6-3; D might be TRBD2 (5 bases). CDR3 in amino acids: CASSFKRMTYNEQFF. CDR3 DNA: TGTGCCAGCAGTTTCAAGCGGATGACCTACAATGAGCAGTTCTTC.